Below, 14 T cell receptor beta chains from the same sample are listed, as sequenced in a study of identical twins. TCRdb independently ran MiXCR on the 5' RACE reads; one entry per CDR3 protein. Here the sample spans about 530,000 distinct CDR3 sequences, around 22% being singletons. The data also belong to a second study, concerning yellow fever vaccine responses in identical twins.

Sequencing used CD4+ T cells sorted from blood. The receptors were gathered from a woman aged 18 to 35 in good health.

The CDR3 sequence: CSASSFSRDRVYEQYF. CDR3 bases: TGCAGTGCTAGTAGCTTTAGCCGGGACAGGGTCTACGAGCAGTACTTC. The chain joins TRBV20-1 to TRBJ2-7; 9 nucleotides align to TRBD1. The CDR3 runs 16 residues. Germline V gene sequence: CDR1 DFQATT, CDR2 SNEGSKA (reference sequence). J was trimmed by 3 bases and V by 3 bases; bases with no gene match: 12.

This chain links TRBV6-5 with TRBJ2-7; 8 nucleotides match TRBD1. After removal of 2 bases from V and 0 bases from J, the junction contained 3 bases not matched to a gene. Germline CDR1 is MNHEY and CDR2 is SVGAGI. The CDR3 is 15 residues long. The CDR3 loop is CASSYNRGASYEQYV. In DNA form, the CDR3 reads TGTGCCAGCAGTTACAACAGGGGGGCCTCCTACGAGCAGTACGTC.

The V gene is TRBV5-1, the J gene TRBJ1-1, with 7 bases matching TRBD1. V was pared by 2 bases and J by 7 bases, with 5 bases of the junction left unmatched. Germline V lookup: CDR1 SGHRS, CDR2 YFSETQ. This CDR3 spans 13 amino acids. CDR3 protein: CASSFAGGNEAFF. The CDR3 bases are TGCGCCAGCAGCTTCGCAGGGGGGAATGAAGCTTTCTTT.

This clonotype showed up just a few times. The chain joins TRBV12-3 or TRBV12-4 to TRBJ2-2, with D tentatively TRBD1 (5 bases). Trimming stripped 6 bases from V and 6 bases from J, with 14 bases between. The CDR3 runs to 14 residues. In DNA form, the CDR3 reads TGTGCCAGCAGACAGACAGACATAGCCGGGGAGCTGTTTTTT. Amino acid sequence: CASRQTDIAGELFF.

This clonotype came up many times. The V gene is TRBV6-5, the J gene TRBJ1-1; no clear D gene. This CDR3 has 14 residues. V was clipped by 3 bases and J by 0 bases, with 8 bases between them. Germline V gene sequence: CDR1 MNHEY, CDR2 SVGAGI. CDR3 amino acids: CASSYRAVNTEAFF. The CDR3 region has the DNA TGTGCCAGCAGTTATAGGGCTGTGAACACTGAAGCTTTCTTT.

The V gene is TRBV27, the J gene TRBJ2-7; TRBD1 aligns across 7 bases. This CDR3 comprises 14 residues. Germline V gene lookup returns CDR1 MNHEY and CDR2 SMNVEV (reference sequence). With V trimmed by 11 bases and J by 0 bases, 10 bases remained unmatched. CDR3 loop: CAVKKTGRSYEQYF. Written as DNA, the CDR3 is TGTGCCGTAAAGAAGACAGGGCGCTCCTACGAGCAGTACTTC.

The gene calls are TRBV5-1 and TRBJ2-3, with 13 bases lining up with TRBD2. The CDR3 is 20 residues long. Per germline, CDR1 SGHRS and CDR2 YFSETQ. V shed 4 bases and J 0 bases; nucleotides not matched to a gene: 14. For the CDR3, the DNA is TGCGCCAGCAGCCGAGCCCGGACTAGCGGGGGTTCTGGTAGCACAGATACGCAGTATTTT. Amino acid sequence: CASSRARTSGGSGSTDTQYF.

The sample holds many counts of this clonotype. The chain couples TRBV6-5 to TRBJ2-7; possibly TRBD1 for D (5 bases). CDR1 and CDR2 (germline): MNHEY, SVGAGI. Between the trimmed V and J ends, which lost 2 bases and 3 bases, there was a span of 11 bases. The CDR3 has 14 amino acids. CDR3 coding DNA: TGTGCCAGCAGTTACAGGGGAAACAGCTACGAGCAGTACTTC. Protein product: CASSYRGNSYEQYF.

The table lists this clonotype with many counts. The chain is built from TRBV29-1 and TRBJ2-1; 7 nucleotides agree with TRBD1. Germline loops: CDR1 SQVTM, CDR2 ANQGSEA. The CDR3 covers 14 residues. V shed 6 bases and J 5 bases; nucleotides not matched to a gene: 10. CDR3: CSVRTGTSHNEQFF. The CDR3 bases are TGCAGCGTAAGGACAGGAACGAGTCACAATGAGCAGTTCTTC.

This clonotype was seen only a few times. CDR3: CASRSDRIHTGELFF. Written as DNA, the CDR3 is TGTGCCAGCAGATCAGACAGGATACACACCGGGGAGCTGTTTTTT. The rearrangement links TRBV7-9 to TRBJ2-2; a weak D match, TRBD1 (6 bases). Trimming left V 6 bases short and J 3 bases short, with 14 bases between. CDR1 and CDR2 from the germline V gene are SEHNR and FQNEAQ (reference sequence). This CDR3 has 15 amino acids.

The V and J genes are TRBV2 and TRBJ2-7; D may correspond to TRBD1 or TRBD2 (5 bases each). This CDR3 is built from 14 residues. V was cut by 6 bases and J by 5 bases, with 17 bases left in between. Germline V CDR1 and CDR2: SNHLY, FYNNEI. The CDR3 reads CASRRVGEINEQYF. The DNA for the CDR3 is TGTGCCAGCAGGCGGGTAGGGGAAATCAACGAGCAGTACTTC.

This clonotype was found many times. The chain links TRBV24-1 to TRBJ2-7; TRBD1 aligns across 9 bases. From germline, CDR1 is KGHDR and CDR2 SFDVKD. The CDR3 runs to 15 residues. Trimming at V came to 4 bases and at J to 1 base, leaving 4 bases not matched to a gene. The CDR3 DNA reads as TGTGCCACCAGTGACCCGGGACAGGGATCCTACGAGCAGTACTTC. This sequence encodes CATSDPGQGSYEQYF.

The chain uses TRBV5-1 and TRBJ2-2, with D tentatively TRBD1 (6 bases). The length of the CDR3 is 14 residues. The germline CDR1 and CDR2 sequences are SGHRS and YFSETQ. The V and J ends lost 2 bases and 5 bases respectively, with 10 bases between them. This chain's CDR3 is CASSFKDSTGELFF. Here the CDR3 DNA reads TGCGCCAGCAGCTTCAAGGACAGTACCGGGGAGCTGTTTTTT. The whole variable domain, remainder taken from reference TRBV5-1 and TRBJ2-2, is KAGVTQTPRYLIKTRGQQVTLSCSPISGHRSVSWYQQTPGQGLQFLFEYFSETQRNKGNFPGRFSGRQFSNSRSEMNVSTLELGDSALYLCASSFKDSTGELFFGEGSRLTVL.

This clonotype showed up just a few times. The CDR3 here is CATSRIQGNQPQHF. In DNA, the CDR3 is TGTGCCACCAGCAGAATACAGGGTAATCAGCCCCAGCATTTT. The chain joins TRBV15 to TRBJ1-5, with D perhaps matching TRBD1 (6 bases). Germline V gene data show CDR1 as LNHNV and CDR2 as YYDKDF (reference sequence). Trimming left V 2 bases short and J 4 bases short, with 9 bases between. This CDR3 has 14 residues.